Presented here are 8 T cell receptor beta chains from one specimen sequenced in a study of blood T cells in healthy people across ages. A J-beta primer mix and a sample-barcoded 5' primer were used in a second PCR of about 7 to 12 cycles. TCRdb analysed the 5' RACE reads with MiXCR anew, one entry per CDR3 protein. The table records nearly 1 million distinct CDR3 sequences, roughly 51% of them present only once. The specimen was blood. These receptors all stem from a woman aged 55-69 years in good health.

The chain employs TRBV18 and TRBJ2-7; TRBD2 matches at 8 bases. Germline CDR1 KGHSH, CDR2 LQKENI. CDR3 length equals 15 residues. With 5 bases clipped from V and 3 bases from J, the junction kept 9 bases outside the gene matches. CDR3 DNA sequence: TGTGCCAGCTCAGGTACGGGACTAGTGGTCTACGAGCAGTACTTC. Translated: CASSGTGLVVYEQYF.

CDR3 in DNA: TGTGCCAGCGCCTACCTAGGGAATCAGCCCCAGCATTTT. It specifies CASAYLGNQPQHF. J is TRBJ1-5 and V is TRBV27, with D unresolved. V lost 8 bases and J 4 bases, leaving 12 bases between the germline ends. Germline CDR1 and CDR2: MNHEY and SMNVEV (reference sequence). This CDR3 region has 13 residues.

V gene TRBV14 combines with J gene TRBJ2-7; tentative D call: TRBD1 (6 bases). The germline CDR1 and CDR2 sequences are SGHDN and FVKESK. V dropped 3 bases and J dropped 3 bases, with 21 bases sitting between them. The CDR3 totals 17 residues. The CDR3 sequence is CASSQDSASQISYEQYF. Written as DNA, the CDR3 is TGTGCCAGCAGCCAGGACAGTGCCAGTCAAATCAGCTACGAGCAGTACTTC.

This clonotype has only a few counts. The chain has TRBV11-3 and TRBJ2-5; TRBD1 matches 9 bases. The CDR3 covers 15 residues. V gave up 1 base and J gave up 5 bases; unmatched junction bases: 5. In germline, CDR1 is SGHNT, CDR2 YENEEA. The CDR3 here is CASSLGTGALETQYF. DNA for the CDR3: TGTGCCAGCAGCTTAGGGACAGGGGCCCTCGAGACCCAGTACTTC.

CDR3 nucleotides: TGTGCCAGCCGTTCGCGCCTAGAAGATTACACAGATACGCAGTATTTT. It is translated as CASRSRLEDYTDTQYF. The rearrangement uses TRBV13 and TRBJ2-3, with D unclear. V lost 8 bases, J lost 2 bases, and 20 bases lay in between. Germline V gives CDR1 PRHDT, CDR2 FYEKMQ (reference sequence). The CDR3 spans 16 residues.

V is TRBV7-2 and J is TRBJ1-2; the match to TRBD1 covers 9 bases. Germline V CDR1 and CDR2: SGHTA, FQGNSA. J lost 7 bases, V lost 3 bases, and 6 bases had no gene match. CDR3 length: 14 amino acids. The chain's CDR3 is CASSFGTGGGGYTF. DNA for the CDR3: TGTGCCAGCAGCTTCGGAACAGGGGGCGGTGGCTACACCTTC.

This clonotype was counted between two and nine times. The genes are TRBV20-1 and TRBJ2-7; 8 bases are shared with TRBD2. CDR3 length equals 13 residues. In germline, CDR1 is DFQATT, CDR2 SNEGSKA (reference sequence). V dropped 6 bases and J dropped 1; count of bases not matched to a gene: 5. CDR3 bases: TGCAGTGCCCCCGAGCGGGGGTCCTACGAGCAGTACTTC. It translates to CSAPERGSYEQYF.

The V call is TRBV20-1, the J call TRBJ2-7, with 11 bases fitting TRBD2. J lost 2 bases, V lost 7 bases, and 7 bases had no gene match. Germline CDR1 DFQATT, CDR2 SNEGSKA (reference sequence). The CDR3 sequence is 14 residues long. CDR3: CSVDRLAGTYEQYF. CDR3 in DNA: TGCAGTGTCGACCGACTAGCGGGAACCTACGAGCAGTACTTC.